This T cell receptor (beta chain) was documented in a study of blood T cells in healthy people across ages. The CDR3 is 16 residues long. Germline-derived CDR1 and CDR2 are MNHEY and SMNVEV (reference sequence). J gave up 9 bases and V 6 bases, and 16 bases lay outside the gene matches. Alongside a J-beta primer mix, a sample-barcoded 5' primer served in a second PCR lasting roughly 7 to 11 cycles. TCRdb reprocessed the 5' RACE reads with MiXCR, giving one entry per CDR3 protein. The sample holds hundreds of thousands of distinct CDR3 sequences, approximately 52% seen once. Study observations and caveats: Fewer expanded clones and more diversity marked long-lived versus aged donors.

This clonotype was recorded many times. Its target is unknown. The origin of this receptor is a woman older than 75 in good health. The V and J genes are TRBV27 and TRBJ2-1, with TRBD1 matching 8 bases. The material sequenced was blood. CDR3 residues: CASSPLVPGGRGEQFF. CDR3 DNA sequence: TGTGCCAGCAGCCCCCTCGTTCCAGGGGGCCGAGGTGAGCAGTTCTTC.